This T cell receptor (beta chain) was recovered during a study of shared clonotypes between healthy human individuals. The table lists this clone with a count of one. Authors' processing steps: Sequence data from immunoSEQ were junction-only and lacked quality scores; consequently, filtering differed. The method was immunoSEQ multiplex PCR; TCRdb's version includes in-frame clones alone and lacks a portion of them. Clone size and the V and J calls come from that table; the DNA yielded D and trimming. The table lists about 110,000 clones, over 65% of them singletons. Germline values: CDR1 MDHEN, CDR2 SYDVKM. This CDR3 has 14 residues. The V end was cut by 2 bases, the J end by 4 bases, with 12 bases between.

The chain joins TRBV28 to TRBJ2-7; tentatively, D is TRBD2 (6 bases). Sequenced sample: memory CD8+ T cells sorted from blood. Stated subset: CD45RO+ cells pooled with CCR7-negative TemRA cells. This sequence was found in a woman aged 30 to 39 in good health. CDR3 DNA: TGTGCCAGCAGTTTAACGGGAGAAAGGTACGAGCAGTACTTC. It is translated as CASSLTGERYEQYF.